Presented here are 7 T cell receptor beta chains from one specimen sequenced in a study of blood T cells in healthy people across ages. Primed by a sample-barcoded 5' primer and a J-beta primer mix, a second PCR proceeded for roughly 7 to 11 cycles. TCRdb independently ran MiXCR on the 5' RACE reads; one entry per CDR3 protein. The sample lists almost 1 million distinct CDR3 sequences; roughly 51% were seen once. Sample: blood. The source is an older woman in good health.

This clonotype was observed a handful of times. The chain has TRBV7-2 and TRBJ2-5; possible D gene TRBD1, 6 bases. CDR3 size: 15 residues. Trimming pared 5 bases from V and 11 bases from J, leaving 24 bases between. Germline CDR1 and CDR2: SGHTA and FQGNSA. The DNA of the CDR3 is TGTGCCAGCAGCCCCAGGGGTCGTAATTCATATCAGCAGTACTTC. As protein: CASSPRGRNSYQQYF.

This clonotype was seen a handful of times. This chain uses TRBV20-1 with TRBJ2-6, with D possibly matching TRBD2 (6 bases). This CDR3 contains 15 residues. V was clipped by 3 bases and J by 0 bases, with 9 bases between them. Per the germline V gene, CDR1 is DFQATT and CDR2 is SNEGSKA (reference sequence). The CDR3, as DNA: TGCAGTGCTAGGGGACTTCCCTCTGGGGCCAACGTCCTGACTTTC. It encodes CSARGLPSGANVLTF.

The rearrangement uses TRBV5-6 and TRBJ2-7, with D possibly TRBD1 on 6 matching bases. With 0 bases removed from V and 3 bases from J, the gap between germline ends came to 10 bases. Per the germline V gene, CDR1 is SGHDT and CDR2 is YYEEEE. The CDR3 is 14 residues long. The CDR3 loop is CASSLVGQHYEQYF. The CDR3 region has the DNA TGTGCCAGCAGCTTGGTCGGACAGCACTACGAGCAGTACTTC.

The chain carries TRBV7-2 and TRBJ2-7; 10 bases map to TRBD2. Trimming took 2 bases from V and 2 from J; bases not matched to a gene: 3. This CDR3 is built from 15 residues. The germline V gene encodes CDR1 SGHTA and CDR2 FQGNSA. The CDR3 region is CASSLQGLATYEQYF. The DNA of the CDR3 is TGTGCCAGCAGCTTACAGGGACTAGCGACCTACGAGCAGTACTTC.

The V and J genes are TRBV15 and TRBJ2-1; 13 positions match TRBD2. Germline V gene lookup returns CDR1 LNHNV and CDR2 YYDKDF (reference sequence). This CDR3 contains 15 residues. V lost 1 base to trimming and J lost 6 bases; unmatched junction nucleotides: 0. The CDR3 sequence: CATSRGTSGSNEQFF. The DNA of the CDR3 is TGTGCCACCAGCAGAGGGACTAGCGGGAGCAATGAGCAGTTCTTC.

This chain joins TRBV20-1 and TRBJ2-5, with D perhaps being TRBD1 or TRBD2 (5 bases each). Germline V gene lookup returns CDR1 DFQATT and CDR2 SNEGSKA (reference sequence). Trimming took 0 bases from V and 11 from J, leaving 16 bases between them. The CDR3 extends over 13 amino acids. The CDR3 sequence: CSAREIGLGEQYF. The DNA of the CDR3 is TGCAGTGCTAGAGAGATTGGTCTAGGGGAGCAGTACTTC.

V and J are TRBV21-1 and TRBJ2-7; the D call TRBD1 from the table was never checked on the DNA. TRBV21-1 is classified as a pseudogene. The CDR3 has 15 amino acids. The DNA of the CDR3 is TGTGCCAGCAGCAAAGTTGGGGGACCCTATGACGAGCAGTACTTC. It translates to CASSKVGGPYDEQYF.